This T cell receptor beta chain was documented in a study of cytotoxic CD8 clonotypes in ibrutinib-treated CLL. About the study: There were, on average, approximately 260,000 productive templates and around 90,000 productive rearrangements per sample. Whole-study results and caveats: Contraction or stability on treatment was seen for public clonotypes, which were uncommon. Clonality grew at ibrutinib response; at progression, it decreased back toward baseline.

As regards this clone: Its antigen is unidentified.

Germline V gene sequence: CDR1 MDHEN, CDR2 SYDVKM. This CDR3 is built from 14 residues. V was pared by 4 bases and J by 5 bases, with 13 bases between. The planned depth of sequencing spanned 1 in 200,000 to 1 in 1 million T cells. Libraries were prepared by immunoSEQ multiplex PCR; TCRdb keeps only in-frame clonotypes and omits some of them. The table shows over 250,000 clones, with roughly four fifths occurring only once. Sequencing was performed on PBMCs, taken at disease progression, from a patient treated with ibrutinib. This receptor was taken from a human donor with chronic lymphocytic leukemia. This chain joins TRBV28 and TRBJ2-3; D perhaps matches TRBD1 (6 bases). The CDR3 DNA sequence: TGTGCCAGCAGTTACCTCGCAGGGGAAGATACGCAGTATTTT. Translating gives CASSYLAGEDTQYF. Using reference TRBV28 and TRBJ2-3 for the parts outside the CDR3, the full variable domain is DVKVTQSSRYLVKRTGEKVFLECVQDMDHENMFWYRQDPGLGLRLIYFSYDVKMKEKGDIPEGYSVSREKKERFSLILESASTNQTSMYLCASSYLAGEDTQYFGPGTRLTVL.